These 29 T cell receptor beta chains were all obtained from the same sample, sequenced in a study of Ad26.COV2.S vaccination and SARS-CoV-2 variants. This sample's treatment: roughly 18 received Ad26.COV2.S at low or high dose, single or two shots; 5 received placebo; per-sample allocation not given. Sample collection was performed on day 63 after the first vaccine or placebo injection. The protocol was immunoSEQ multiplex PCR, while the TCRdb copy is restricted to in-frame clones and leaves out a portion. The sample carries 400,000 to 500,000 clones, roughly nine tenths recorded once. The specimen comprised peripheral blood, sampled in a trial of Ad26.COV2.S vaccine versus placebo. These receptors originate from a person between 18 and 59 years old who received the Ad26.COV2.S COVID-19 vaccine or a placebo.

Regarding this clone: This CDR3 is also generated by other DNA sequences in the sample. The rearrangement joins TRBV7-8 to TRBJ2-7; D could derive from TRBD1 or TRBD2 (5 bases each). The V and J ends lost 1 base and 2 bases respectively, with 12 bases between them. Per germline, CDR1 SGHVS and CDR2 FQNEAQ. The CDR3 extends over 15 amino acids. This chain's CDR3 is CASSLGGRGAYEQYV. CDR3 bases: TGTGCCAGCAGCTTAGGAGGGAGAGGGGCCTACGAGCAGTACGTC.

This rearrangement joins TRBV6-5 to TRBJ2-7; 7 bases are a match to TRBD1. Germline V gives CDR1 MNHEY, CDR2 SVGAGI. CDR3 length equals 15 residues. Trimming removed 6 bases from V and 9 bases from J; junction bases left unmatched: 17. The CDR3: CASSPGQPATVGQYF. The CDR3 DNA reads TGTGCCAGCAGCCCGGGACAGCCTGCTACGGTCGGGCAGTACTTC.

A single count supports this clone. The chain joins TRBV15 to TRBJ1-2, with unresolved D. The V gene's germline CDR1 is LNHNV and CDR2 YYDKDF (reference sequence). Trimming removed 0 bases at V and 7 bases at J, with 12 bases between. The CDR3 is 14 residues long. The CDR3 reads CATSRDLVRGGYTF. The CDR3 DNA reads TGTGCCACCAGCAGAGATCTCGTCCGCGGTGGCTACACCTTC.

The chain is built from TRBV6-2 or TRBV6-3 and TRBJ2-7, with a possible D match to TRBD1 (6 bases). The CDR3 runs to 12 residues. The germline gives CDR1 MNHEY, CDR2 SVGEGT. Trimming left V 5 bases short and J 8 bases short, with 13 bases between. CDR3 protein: CASSQGQGQQYV. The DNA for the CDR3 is TGTGCCAGCAGTCAGGGCCAGGGGCAGCAGTACGTC.

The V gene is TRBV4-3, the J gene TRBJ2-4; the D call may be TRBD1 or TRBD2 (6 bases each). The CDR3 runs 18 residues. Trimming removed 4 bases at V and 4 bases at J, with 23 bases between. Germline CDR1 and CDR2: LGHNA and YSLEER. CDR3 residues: CASSPLYLAGQQKNIQYF. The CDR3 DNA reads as TGCGCCAGCAGCCCCCTTTATTTGGCGGGACAACAAAAAAACATTCAGTACTTC.

CDR3 loop: CASSPGSYNEQFF. CDR3 DNA sequence: TGTGCCAGCAGCCCAGGGTCCTACAATGAGCAGTTCTTC. V is TRBV11-1 and J is TRBJ2-1, with D tentatively TRBD1 (5 bases). Germline CDR1 is SGHAT and CDR2 is FQDESV (reference sequence). This CDR3 is built from 13 residues. The V end was cut by 5 bases, the J end by 1 base, with 6 bases between.

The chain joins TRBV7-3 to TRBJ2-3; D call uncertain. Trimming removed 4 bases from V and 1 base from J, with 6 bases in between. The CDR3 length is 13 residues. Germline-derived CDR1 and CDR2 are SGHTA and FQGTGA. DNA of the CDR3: TGTGCCAGCAGCTCCGCCGGCACAGATACGCAGTATTTT. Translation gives CASSSAGTDTQYF. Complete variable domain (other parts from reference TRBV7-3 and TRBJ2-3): GAGVSQTPSNKVTEKGKYVELRCDPISGHTALYWYRQSLGQGPEFLIYFQGTGAADDSGLPNDRFFAVRPEGSVSTLKIQRTERGDSAVYLCASSSAGTDTQYFGPGTRLTVL.

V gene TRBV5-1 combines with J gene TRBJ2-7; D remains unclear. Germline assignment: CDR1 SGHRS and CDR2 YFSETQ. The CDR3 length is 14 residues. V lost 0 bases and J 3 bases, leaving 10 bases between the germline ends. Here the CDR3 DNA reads TGCGCCAGCAGCTTGGGGGCAGAATTCTACGAGCAGTACTTC. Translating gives CASSLGAEFYEQYF.

This CDR3 is CASSLPSYQGGGYTF. The CDR3 region has the DNA TGTGCCAGCAGCCTACCCTCTTATCAGGGGGGTGGCTACACCTTC. The chain recombines TRBV5-4 with TRBJ1-2, with 7 bases matching TRBD1. The CDR3 is 15 amino acids. Germline V gives CDR1 SGHNT, CDR2 YYREEE (reference sequence). V was clipped by 4 bases and J by 7 bases; unmatched bases: 13. The variable domain in full, with the rest retrieved from reference TRBV5-4 and TRBJ1-2, is ETGVTQSPTHLIKTRGQQVTLRCSSQSGHNTVSWYQQALGQGPQFIFQYYREEENGRGNFPPRFSGLQFPNYSSELNVNALELDDSALYLCASSLPSYQGGGYTFGSGTRLTVV.

The CDR3 bases are TGCGCCAGCAGCTTGGGGAACAGGGATACCGGGGAGCTGTTTTTT. This codes for CASSLGNRDTGELFF. The chain couples TRBV5-1 to TRBJ2-2; weak D call: TRBD1 (6 bases). V gave up 0 bases and J gave up 5 bases, with 11 bases separating them. The CDR3 runs to 15 residues. Germline CDR1 SGHRS, CDR2 YFSETQ. Drawing the rest from reference TRBV5-1 and TRBJ2-2, the complete variable domain is KAGVTQTPRYLIKTRGQQVTLSCSPISGHRSVSWYQQTPGQGLQFLFEYFSETQRNKGNFPGRFSGRQFSNSRSEMNVSTLELGDSALYLCASSLGNRDTGELFFGEGSRLTVL.

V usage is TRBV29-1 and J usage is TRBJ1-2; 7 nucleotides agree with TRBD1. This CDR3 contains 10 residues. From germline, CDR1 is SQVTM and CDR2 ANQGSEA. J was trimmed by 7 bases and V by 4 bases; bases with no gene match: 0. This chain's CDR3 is CSVGQGGYTF. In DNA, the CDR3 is TGCAGCGTTGGACAGGGTGGCTACACCTTC.

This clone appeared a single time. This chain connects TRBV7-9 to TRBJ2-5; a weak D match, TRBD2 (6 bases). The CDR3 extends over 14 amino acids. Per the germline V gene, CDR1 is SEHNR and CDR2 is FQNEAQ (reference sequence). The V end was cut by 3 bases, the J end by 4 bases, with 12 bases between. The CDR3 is CASSFWGDRETQYF. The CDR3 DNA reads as TGTGCCAGCAGCTTTTGGGGGGATCGAGAGACCCAGTACTTC.

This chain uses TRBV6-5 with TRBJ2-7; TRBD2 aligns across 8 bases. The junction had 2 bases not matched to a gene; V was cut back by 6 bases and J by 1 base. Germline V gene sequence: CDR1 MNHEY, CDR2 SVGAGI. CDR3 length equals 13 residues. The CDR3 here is CASRRGASYEQYV. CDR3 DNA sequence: TGTGCCAGCAGGCGGGGGGCGTCCTACGAGCAGTACGTC.

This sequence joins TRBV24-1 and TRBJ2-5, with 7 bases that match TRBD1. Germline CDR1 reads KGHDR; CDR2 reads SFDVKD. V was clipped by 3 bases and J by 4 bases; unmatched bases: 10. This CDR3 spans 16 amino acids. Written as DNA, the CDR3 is TGTGCCACCAGTGATCCTAAGGGGGCCGGAGGAGAGACCCAGTACTTC. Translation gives CATSDPKGAGGETQYF.

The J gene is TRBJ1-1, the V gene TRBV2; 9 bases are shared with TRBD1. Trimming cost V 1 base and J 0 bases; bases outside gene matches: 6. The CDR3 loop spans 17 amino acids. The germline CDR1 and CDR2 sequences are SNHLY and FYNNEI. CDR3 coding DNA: TGTGCCAGCAGTGAAGTTCCCGGGACAGGGATGAACACTGAAGCTTTCTTT. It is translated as CASSEVPGTGMNTEAFF.

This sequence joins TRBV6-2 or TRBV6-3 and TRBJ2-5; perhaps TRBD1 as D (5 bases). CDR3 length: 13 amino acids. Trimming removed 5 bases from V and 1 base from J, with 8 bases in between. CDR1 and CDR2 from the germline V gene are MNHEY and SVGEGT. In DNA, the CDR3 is TGTGCCAGCAGTATGGACATCCAAGAGACCCAGTACTTC. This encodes CASSMDIQETQYF.

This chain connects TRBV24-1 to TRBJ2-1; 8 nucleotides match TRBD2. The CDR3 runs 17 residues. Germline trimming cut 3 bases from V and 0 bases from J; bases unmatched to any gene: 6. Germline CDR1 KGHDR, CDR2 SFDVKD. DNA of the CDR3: TGTGCCACCAGTGATCCCCCGGGACTAGGCTCCTACAATGAGCAGTTCTTC. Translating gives CATSDPPGLGSYNEQFF.

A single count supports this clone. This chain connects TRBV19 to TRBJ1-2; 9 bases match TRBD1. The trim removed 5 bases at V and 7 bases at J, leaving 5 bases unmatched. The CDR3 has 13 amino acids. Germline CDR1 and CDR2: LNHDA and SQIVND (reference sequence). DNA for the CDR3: TGTGCCAGTAGTCACAGGGGGCAGGGTGGCTACACCTTC. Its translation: CASSHRGQGGYTF.

The CDR3 is CAGSDRNYGYTF. As DNA, the CDR3 is TGTGCCGGCTCAGACAGGAACTATGGCTACACCTTC. This chain uses TRBV2 with TRBJ1-2; a possible D gene is TRBD1 (6 bases). Per germline, CDR1 SNHLY and CDR2 FYNNEI. V gave up 11 bases and J gave up 2 bases, with 12 bases separating them. This CDR3 contains 12 residues.

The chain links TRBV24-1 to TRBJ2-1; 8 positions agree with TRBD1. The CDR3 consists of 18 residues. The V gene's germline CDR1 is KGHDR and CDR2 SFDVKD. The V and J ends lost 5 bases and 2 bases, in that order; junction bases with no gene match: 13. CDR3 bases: TGTGCCACCAGTGGCGCGACGGCAGGGGGCGCGACCTACAATGAGCAGTTCTTC. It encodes CATSGATAGGATYNEQFF.

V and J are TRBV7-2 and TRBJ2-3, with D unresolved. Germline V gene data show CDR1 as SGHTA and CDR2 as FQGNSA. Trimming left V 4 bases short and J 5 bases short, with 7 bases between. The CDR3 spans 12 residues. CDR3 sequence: CASSYGRDTQYF. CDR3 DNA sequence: TGTGCCAGCAGCTATGGGCGAGATACGCAGTATTTT.

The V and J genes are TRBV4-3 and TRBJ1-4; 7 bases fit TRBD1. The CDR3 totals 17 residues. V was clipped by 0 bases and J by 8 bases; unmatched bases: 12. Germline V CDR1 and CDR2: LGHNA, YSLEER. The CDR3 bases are TGCGCCAGCAGCCAAGAATGGGGCAGGGGGTTGGGGGAAAAACTGTTTTTT. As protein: CASSQEWGRGLGEKLFF.

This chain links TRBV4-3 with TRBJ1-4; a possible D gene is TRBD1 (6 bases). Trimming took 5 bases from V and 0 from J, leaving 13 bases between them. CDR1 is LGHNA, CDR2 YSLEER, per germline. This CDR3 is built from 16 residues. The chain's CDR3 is CASSYLYRATNEKLFF. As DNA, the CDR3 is TGCGCCAGCAGCTACCTTTACAGGGCAACTAATGAAAAACTGTTTTTT.

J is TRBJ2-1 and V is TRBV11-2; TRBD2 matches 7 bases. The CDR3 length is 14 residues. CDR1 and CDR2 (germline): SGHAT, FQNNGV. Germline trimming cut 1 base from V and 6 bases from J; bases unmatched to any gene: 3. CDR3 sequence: CASSLVWTSNEQFF. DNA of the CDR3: TGTGCCAGCAGCTTAGTGTGGACTAGCAATGAGCAGTTCTTC.

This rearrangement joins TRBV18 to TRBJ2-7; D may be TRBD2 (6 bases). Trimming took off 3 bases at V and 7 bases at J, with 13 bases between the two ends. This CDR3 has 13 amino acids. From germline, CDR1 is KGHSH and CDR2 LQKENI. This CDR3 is CASSPHTGEEQYF. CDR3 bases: TGTGCCAGCTCACCCCATACGGGGGAAGAGCAGTACTTC.

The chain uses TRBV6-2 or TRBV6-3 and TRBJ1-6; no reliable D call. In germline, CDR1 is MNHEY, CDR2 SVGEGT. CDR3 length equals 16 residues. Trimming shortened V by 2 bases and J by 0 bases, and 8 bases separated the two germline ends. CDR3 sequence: CASSYRASSYNSPLHF. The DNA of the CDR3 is TGTGCCAGCAGTTACAGGGCGAGCTCCTATAATTCACCCCTCCACTTT.

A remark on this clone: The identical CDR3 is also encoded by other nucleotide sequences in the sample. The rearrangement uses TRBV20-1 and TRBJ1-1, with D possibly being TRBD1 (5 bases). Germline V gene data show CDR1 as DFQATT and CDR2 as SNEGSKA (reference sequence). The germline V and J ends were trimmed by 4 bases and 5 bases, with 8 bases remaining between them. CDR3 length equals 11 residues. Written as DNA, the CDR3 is TGCAGTGCTACCCCAGGGACTGAAGCTTTCTTT. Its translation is CSATPGTEAFF.

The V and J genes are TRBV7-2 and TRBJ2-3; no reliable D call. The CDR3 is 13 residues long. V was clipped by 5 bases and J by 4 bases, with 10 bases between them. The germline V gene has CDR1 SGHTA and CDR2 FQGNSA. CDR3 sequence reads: CASSVGVPDTQYF. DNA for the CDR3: TGTGCCAGCAGCGTTGGGGTACCAGATACGCAGTATTTT.

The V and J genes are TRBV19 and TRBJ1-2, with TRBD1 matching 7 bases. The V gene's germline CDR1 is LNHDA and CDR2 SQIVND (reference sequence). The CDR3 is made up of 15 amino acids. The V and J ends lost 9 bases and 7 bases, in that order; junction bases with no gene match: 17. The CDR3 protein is CARTPPRGRRTGYTF. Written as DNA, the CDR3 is TGTGCCAGAACCCCCCCCAGGGGGAGGCGGACTGGCTACACCTTC.